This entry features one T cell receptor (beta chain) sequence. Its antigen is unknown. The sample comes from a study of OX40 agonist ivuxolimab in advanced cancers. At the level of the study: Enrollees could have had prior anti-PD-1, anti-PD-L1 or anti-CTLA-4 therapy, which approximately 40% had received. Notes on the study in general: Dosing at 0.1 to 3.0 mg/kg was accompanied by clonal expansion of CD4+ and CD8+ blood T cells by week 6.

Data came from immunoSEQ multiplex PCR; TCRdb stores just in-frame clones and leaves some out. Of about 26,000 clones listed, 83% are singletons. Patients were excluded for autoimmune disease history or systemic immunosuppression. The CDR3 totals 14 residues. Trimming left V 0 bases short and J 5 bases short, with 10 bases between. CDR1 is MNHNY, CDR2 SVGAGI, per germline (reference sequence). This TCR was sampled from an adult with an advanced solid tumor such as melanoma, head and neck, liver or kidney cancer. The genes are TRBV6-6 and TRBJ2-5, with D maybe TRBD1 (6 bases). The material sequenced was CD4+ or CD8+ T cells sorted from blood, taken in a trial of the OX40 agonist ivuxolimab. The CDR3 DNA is TGTGCCAGCAGTTACTCGACAGGTCTGGAGACCCAGTACTTC. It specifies CASSYSTGLETQYF.